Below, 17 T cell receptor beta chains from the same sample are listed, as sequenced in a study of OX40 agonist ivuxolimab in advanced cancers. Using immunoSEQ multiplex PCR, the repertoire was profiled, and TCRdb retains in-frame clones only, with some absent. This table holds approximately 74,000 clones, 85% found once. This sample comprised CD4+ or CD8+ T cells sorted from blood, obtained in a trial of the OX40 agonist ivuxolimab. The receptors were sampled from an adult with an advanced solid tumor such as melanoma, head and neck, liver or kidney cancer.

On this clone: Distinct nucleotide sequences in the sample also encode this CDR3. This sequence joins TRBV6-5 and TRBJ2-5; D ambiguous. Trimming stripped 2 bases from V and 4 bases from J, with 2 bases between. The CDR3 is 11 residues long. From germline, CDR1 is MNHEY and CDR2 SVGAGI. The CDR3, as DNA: TGTGCCAGCAGTTACGGAGAGACCCAGTACTTC. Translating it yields CASSYGETQYF.

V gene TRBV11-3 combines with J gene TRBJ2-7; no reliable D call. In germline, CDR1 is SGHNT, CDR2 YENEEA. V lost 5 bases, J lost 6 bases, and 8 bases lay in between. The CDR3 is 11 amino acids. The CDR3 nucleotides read TGTGCCAGCAGCCTACAAGGCGAGCAGTACTTC. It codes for CASSLQGEQYF.

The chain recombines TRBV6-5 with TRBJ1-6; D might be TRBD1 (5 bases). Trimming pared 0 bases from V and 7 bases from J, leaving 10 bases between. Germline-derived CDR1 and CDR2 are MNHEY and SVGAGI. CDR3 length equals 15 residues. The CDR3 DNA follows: TGTGCCAGCAGTTACTCGACAGCCATCAATTCACCCCTCCACTTT. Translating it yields CASSYSTAINSPLHF.

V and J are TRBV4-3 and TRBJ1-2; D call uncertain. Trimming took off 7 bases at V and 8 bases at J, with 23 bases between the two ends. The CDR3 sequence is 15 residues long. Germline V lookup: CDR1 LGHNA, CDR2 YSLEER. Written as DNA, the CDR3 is TGCGCCAGCACCTCCCGGCGGTGGTCAGATTCGGGCTACACCTTC. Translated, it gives CASTSRRWSDSGYTF.

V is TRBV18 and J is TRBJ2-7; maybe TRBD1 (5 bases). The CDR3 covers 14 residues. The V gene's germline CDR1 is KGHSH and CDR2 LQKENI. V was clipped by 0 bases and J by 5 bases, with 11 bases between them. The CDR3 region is CASSPPGRAHEQYF. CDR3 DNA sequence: TGTGCCAGCTCACCACCAGGCAGGGCCCACGAGCAGTACTTC. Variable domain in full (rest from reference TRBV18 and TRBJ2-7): NAGVMQNPRHLVRRRGQEARLRCSPMKGHSHVYWYRQLPEEGLKFMVYLQKENIIDESGMPKERFSAEFPKEGPSILRIQQVVRGDSAAYFCASSPPGRAHEQYFGPGTRLTVT.

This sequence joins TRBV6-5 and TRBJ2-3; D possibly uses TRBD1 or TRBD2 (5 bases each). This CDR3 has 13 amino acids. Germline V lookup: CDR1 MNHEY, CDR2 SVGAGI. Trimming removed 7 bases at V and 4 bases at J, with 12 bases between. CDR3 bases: TGTGCCAGCAACGACCGGGGCCCAGATACGCAGTATTTT. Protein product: CASNDRGPDTQYF.

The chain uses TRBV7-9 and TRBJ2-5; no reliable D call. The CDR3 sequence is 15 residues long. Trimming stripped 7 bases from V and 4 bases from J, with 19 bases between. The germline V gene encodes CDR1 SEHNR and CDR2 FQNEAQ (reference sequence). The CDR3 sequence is CASTPFSAGRETQYF. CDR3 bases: TGTGCCAGCACACCCTTCAGCGCCGGGCGAGAGACCCAGTACTTC.

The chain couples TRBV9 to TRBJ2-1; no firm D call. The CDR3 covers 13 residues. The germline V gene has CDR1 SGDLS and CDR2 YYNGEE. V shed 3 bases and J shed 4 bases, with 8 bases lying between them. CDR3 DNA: TGTGCCAGCAGCGCCCTAGGGTACAATGAGCAGTTCTTC. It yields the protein CASSALGYNEQFF.

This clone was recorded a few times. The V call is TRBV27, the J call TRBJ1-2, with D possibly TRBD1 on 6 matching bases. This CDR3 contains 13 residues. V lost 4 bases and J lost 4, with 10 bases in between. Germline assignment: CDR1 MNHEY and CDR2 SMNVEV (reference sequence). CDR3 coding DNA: TGTGCCAGCAGTTCGCTGGACAGCTATGGCTACACCTTC. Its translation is CASSSLDSYGYTF.

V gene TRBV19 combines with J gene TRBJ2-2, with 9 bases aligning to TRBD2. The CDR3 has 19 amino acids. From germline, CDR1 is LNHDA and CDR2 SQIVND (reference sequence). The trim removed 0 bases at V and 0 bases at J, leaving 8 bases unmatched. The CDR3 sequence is CASSIDLVAGAANTGELFF. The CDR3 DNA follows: TGTGCCAGTAGTATAGATTTGGTAGCGGGAGCGGCGAACACCGGGGAGCTGTTTTTT.

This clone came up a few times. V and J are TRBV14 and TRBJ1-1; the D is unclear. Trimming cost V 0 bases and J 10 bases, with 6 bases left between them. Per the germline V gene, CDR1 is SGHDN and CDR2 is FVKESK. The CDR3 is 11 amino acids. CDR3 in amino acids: CASSQEEGAFF. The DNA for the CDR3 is TGTGCCAGCAGCCAAGAAGAGGGAGCTTTCTTT.

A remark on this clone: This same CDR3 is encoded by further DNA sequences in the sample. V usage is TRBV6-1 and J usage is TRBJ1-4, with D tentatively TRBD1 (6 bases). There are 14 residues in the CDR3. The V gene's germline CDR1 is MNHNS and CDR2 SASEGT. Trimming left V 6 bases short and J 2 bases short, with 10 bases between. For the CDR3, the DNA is TGTGCCAGCAGCCCGAGGGGGACTAATGAAAAACTGTTTTTT. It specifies CASSPRGTNEKLFF.

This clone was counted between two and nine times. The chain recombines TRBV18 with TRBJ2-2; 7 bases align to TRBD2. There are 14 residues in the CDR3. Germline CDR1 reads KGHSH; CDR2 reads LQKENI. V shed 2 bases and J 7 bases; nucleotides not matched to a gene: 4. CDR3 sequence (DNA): TGTGCCAGCTCACCATCGCGGGAGATCGGGGAGCTGTTTTTT. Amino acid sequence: CASSPSREIGELFF.

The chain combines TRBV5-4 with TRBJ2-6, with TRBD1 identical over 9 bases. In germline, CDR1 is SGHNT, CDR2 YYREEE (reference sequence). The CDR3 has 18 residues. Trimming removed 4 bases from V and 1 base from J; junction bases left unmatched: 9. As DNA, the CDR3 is TGTGCCAGCAGCCCCGGGACAGGGCCCCGTTCTGGGGCCAACGTCCTGACTTTC. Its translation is CASSPGTGPRSGANVLTF.

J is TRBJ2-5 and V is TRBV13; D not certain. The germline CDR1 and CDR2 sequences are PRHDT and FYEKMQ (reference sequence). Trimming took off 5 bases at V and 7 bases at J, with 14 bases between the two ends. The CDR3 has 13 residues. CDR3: CASSPRTPGTQYF. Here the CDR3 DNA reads TGTGCCAGCAGCCCGAGAACTCCGGGGACCCAGTACTTC.

CDR3 residues: CASSLFSGATYEQYF. The CDR3 coding sequence is TGTGCCAGCAGTTTATTTAGCGGGGCTACTTACGAGCAGTACTTC. This chain links TRBV6-1 with TRBJ2-7, with TRBD2 identical over 8 bases. Germline loops: CDR1 MNHNS, CDR2 SASEGT. The length of the CDR3 is 15 residues. V dropped 5 bases and J dropped 4; count of bases not matched to a gene: 10.

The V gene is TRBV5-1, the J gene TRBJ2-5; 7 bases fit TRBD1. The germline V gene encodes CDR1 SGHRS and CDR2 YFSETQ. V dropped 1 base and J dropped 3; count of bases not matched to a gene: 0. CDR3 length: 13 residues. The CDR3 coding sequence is TGCGCCAGCAGCTTGACAGGGGAAGAGACCCAGTACTTC. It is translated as CASSLTGEETQYF.